This record concerns one T cell receptor beta chain sequence. These data originate in a study of blood T cell repertoires in COVID-19. Background on the study: Acute and convalescent COVID-19 specimens originated in the United States, Italy and Spain. In each case, the material was cDNA or gDNA derived from T cells, B-cell-depleted T cells, or PBMCs.

Authors' analysis steps: Reference gene primer amplification yielded estimated nucleated cell counts. The method was immunoSEQ multiplex PCR; TCRdb's version includes in-frame clones alone and lacks a portion of them. V, J and clone size are taken as reported in that table, and D and trimming were inferred from the DNA itself. The sample consists of roughly 120,000 clones, about three quarters of them appearing once. Germline V gene sequence: CDR1 SGHNT, CDR2 YENEEA. With 8 bases removed from V and 7 bases from J, the gap between germline ends came to 27 bases. This CDR3 is built from 17 residues. Sequencing was performed on peripheral blood. The TCR originated in a human donor in a cohort sampled during active or convalescent COVID-19. The rearrangement links TRBV11-3 to TRBJ2-1; tentatively, D is TRBD1 (6 bases). The CDR3 here is CASGPGVGQGGINEQFF. The CDR3 DNA reads TGTGCCAGCGGCCCAGGGGTCGGGCAGGGTGGCATTAATGAGCAGTTCTTC.